What follows describes a single T cell receptor beta chain. This record belongs to a study of blood T cell repertoires in COVID-19. In the study overall: Nucleic acid was either cDNA or gDNA, and it came from T cells, B-cell-depleted T cells, or PBMCs.

Assay: immunoSEQ multiplex PCR; the TCRdb copy retains only in-frame clones and omits some. This table has under 400,000 clones, about 86% appearing once. J gave up 4 bases and V 4 bases, and 5 bases lay outside the gene matches. Germline CDR1 is SGDLS and CDR2 is YYNGEE. The CDR3 contains 15 residues. The clonotype was recovered from a woman in her thirties or forties with acute COVID-19. Sequencing was carried out using PBMCs or T cells enriched from blood (not recorded which). The chain links TRBV9 to TRBJ2-5; the match to TRBD2 covers 12 bases. The CDR3 is CASSPTSGRGETQYF. CDR3 nucleotide sequence: TGTGCCAGCAGCCCGACTAGCGGGAGAGGAGAGACCCAGTACTTC.